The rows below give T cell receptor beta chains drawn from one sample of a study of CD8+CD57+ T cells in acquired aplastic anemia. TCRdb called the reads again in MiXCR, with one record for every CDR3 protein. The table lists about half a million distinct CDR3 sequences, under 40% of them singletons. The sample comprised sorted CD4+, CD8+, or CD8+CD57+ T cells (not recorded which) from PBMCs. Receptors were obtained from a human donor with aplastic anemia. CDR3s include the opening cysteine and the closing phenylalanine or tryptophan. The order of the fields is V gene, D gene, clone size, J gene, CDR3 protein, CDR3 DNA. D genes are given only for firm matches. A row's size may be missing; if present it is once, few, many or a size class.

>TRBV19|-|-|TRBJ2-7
CASSGVWGYEQYF
TGTGCCAGCAGTGGCGTTTGGGGGTACGAGCAGTACTTC
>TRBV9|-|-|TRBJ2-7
CASSPDVEAYEQCF
TGTGCCAGCTCACCAGATGTCGAAGCCTACGAGCAGTGCTTC
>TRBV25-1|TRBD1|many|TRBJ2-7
CASSEPGTGGEQYF
TGTGCCAGCAGTGAACCAGGGACAGGGGGCGAGCAGTACTTC
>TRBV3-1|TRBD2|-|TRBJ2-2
CASSQGASGANTGELFF
TGTGCCAGCAGCCAAGGAGCTAGCGGGGCGAACACCGGGGAGCTGTTTTTT
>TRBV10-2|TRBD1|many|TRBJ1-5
CASSESRSGQGANQPQHF
TGCGCCAGCAGTGAGTCGCGATCGGGACAGGGGGCCAATCAGCCCCAGCATTTT
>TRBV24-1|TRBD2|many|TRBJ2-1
CATSDFERTSSYNEQFF
TGTGCCACCAGTGATTTCGAGCGGACTAGCTCCTACAATGAGCAGTTCTTC
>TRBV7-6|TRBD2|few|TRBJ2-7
CASSQDGRESYEQYF
TGTGCCAGCAGCCAAGACGGGAGGGAGTCCTACGAGCAGTACTTC
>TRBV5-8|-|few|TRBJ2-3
CASSFTMKGCF
TGTGCCAGCAGCTTTACGATGAAGGGGTGTTTT
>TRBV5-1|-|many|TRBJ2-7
CASSLARQSSYEQYF
TGCGCCAGCAGCTTGGCACGACAGTCATCCTACGAGCAGTACTTC
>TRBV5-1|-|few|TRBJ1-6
CASSLSGHGNSPLHF
TGCGCCAGCAGCTTGAGTGGGCACGGGAATTCACCCCTCCACTTT
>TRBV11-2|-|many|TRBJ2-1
CASSLVLQDNEQFF
TGTGCCAGCAGCCTCGTACTACAGGACAATGAGCAGTTCTTC
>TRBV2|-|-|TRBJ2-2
CASSQVLGSGTGELFF
TGTGCCAGCAGCCAAGTCCTGGGGTCGGGCACCGGGGAGCTGTTTTTT
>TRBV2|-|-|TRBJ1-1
CASSGITEGFF
TGTGCCAGCAGTGGAATCACCGAGGGTTTCTTT
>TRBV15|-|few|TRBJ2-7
CATSRGGGTASYEQYF
TGTGCCACCAGCAGAGGGGGGGGCACGGCCTCCTACGAGCAGTACTTC
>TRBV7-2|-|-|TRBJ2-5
CASSSTEGVQGTQYF
TGTGCCAGCAGCTCCACCGAGGGGGTTCAAGGGACCCAGTACTTC
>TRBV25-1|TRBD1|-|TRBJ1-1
CASSQSTGQTDMNTEAFF
TGCGCCAGCAGCCAATCTACGGGACAGACAGACATGAACACTGAAGCTTTCTTT
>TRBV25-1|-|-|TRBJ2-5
CASSKPSETQYF
TGTGCCAGCAGTAAGCCCTCGGAGACCCAGTACTTC
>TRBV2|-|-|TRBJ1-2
CATSAQGGYGYTF
TGTGCCACCAGTGCACAGGGTGGCTATGGCTACACCTTC
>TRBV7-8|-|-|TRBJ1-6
CASSLEFNSPLHF
TGTGCCAGCAGTCTGGAGTTTAATTCACCCCTCCACTTT
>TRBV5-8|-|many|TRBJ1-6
CASSLGQVSPLHF
TGTGCCAGCAGCTTGGGGCAGGTTTCACCCCTCCACTTT
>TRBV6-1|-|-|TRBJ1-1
CASSRPDRLNTEAFF
TGTGCCAGCAGCCGACCGGACAGACTGAACACTGAAGCTTTCTTT
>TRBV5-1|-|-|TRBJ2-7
CASSLGGGLEQYF
TGCGCCAGCAGCTTGGGTGGGGGGCTCGAGCAGTACTTC
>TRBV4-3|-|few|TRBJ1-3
CASSPSGARPSGNTIYF
TGCGCCAGCAGCCCCTCCGGCGCTCGACCCTCTGGAAACACCATATATTTT
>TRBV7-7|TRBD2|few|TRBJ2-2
CASSSTSAPNTGELFF
TGTGCTAGCAGCTCAACTAGCGCTCCGAACACCGGGGAGCTGTTTTTT
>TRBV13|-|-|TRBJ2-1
CASSFLGESYNEQFF
TGTGCCAGCAGCTTCCTAGGGGAGTCCTACAATGAGCAGTTCTTC
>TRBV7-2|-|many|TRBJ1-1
CASSLRDSMNTEAFF
TGTGCCAGCAGCTTGCGGGACTCTATGAACACTGAAGCTTTCTTT
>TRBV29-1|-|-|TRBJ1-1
CSSGPRTEAFF
TGCAGCTCCGGGCCGAGAACTGAAGCTTTCTTT
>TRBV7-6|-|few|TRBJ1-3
CASSRHPNSGLRTGNTIYF
TGTGCCAGCAGCCGACACCCTAACAGCGGACTGAGAACTGGAAACACCATATATTTT
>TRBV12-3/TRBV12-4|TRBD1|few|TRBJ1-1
CASSLDRGLNTEAFF
TGTGCCAGCAGTTTGGACAGGGGGCTTAACACTGAAGCTTTCTTT
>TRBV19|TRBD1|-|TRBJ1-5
CASSEVDRDNQPQHF
TGTGCCAGTAGTGAGGTGGACAGGGACAATCAGCCCCAGCATTTT
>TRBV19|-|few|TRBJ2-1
CASSTHKDSGEQFF
TGTGCCAGTAGTACCCATAAGGACTCGGGAGAGCAGTTCTTC
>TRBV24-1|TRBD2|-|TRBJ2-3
CATASGKDADTQYF
TGTGCCACCGCTAGCGGGAAGGATGCAGATACGCAGTATTTT
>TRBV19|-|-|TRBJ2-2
CASRSRQVNTGELFF
TGTGCCAGTAGATCTCGACAGGTGAACACCGGGGAGCTGTTTTTT
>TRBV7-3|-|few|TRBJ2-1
CATQPPAYYNEQFF
TGTGCCACCCAACCCCCAGCATACTACAATGAGCAGTTCTTC
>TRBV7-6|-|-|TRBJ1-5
CASSLNRDYSNQPQHF
TGTGCCAGCAGTTTAAACAGGGACTATAGCAATCAGCCCCAGCATTTT
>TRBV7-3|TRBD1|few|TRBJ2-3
CASSPGQGGFAQYF
TGTGCCAGCAGCCCGGGACAGGGCGGTTTTGCGCAGTATTTT
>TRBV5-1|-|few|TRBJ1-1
CASSLEAGGEAFF
TGCGCCAGCAGCTTGGAGGCAGGCGGTGAAGCTTTCTTT
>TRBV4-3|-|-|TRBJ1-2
CASSQDAGEGYGYTF
TGCGCCAGCAGCCAGGATGCCGGGGAGGGCTATGGCTACACCTTC
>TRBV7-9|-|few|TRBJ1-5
CASSTGAFQPQHF
TGTGCCAGCAGCACAGGAGCTTTCCAGCCCCAGCATTTT
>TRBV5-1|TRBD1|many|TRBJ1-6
CASNPGQESSPLHF
TGCGCCAGCAACCCGGGACAGGAGAGCTCACCCCTCCACTTT
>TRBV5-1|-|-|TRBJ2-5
CASSLASQGGETQYF
TGCGCCAGCAGCTTGGCATCGCAGGGTGGAGAGACCCAGTACTTC
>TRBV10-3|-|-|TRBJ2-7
CAISPGVRRTYEQYF
TGTGCCATCAGCCCAGGAGTTCGTCGGACCTACGAGCAGTACTTC
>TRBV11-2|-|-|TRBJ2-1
CASSCSRILSSYNEQFF
TGTGCCAGCAGCTGTTCACGGATCCTAAGCTCCTACAATGAGCAGTTCTTC
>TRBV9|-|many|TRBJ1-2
CASTTSPGTSYGYTF
TGTGCCAGCACCACCAGTCCGGGGACCAGCTATGGCTACACCTTC
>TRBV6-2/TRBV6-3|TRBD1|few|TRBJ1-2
CASSYWDRVTRSNYGYTF
TGTGCCAGCAGTTATTGGGACAGGGTGACGAGATCTAACTATGGCTACACCTTC
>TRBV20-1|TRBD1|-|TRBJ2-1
CSAIPGTGLNNEQFF
TGCAGTGCAATCCCCGGGACAGGGCTAAACAATGAGCAGTTCTTC
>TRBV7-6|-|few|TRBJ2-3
CASSLARGGTQYF
TGTGCCAGCAGCTTAGCGAGGGGGGGGACGCAGTATTTT
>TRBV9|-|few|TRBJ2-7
CASSVEQYF
TGTGCCAGCAGCGTTGAGCAGTACTTC
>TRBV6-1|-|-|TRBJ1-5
CASSPGTIDSNQPQHF
TGTGCCAGCTCACCTGGGACAATTGATAGCAATCAGCCCCAGCATTTT
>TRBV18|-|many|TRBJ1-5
CASSPARPANQPQHF
TGTGCCAGCTCACCAGCCAGGCCGGCCAATCAGCCCCAGCATTTT
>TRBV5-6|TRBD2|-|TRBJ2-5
CASSLGTSPETQYF
TGTGCCAGCAGCCTAGGGACTAGCCCGGAGACCCAGTACTTC
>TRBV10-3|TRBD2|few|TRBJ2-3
CASSPELAGATDTQYF
TGTGCCAGCAGTCCCGAACTAGCGGGGGCCACAGATACGCAGTATTTT
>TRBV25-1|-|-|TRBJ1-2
CASSYTRSYGYTF
TGTGCCAGCAGCTATACCCGGTCCTATGGCTACACCTTC
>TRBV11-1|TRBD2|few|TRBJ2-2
CASSPSGSGGTGELFF
TGTGCCAGCAGCCCGTCCGGTAGCGGGGGGACCGGGGAGCTGTTTTTT
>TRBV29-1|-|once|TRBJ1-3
CSVDMGNTIYF
TGCAGCGTTGATATGGGAAACACCATATATTTT
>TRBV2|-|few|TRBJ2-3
CASSETPGRGPDTQYF
TGTGCCAGCAGCGAGACCCCGGGACGGGGCCCAGATACGCAGTATTTT
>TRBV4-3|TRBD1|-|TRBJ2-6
CASSQRTGISGANVLTF
TGCGCCAGCAGTCAGAGGACAGGAATCTCTGGGGCCAACGTCCTGACTTTC
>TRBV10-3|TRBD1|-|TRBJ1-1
CASRPTGETEAFF
TGTGCCAGCAGACCGACAGGGGAGACTGAAGCTTTCTTT
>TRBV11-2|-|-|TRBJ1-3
CASSLEGVTGNTIYF
TGTGCCAGCAGCTTAGAGGGAGTAACTGGAAACACCATATATTTT
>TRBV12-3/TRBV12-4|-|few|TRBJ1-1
CASILYRNTEAFF
TGTGCCAGCATCCTGTACCGGAACACTGAAGCTTTCTTT